A single sample gave rise to the 23 T cell receptor beta chains below, sequenced in a study of blood T cell repertoires in COVID-19 (dated by TCRdb to 2018 to 2021). Libraries were built with the immunoSEQ multiplex PCR assay. What TCRdb holds here is the immuneACCESS table cut down to in-frame rearrangements. Part of the clones is not present; checked against another copy, under half of the missing clones reflect an unresolved V gene, and the others are unexplained. The sample table lists around 84,000 clones, around 87% of them with a count of one. The top ten constitute 8% of the sample. Input material: peripheral blood. The receptors here all came from a man older than 75 with active or convalescent COVID-19.

CDR3 loop: CASSLPGQGVSTEAFF. The CDR3 DNA sequence: TGTGCCAGCAGCTTACCGGGACAGGGAGTTAGCACTGAAGCTTTCTTT. This sequence joins TRBV11-3 and TRBJ1-1; 9 bases align to TRBD1. V was pared by 2 bases and J by 4 bases, with 8 bases of the junction left unmatched. The germline V gene has CDR1 SGHNT and CDR2 YENEEA. CDR3 size: 16 residues.

For the CDR3, the DNA is TGTGCCAGTAGTACCCGGACAGGGGCAACGAATTCACCCCTCCACTTT. This codes for CASSTRTGATNSPLHF. The chain recombines TRBV19 with TRBJ1-6; TRBD1 agrees at 9 bases. This CDR3 is built from 16 residues. Germline V CDR1 and CDR2: LNHDA, SQIVND (reference sequence). The junction had 8 bases not matched to a gene; V was cut back by 4 bases and J by 7 bases.

CDR3 sequence (DNA): TGTGCCAGCAGCGGCACCCAAGAGACCCAGTACTTC. Translation: CASSGTQETQYF. The chain carries TRBV6-2 or TRBV6-3 and TRBJ2-5; no firm D call. V gave up 6 bases and J gave up 1 base, with 6 bases separating them. Germline CDR1 and CDR2: MNHEY and SVGEGT. The CDR3 covers 12 residues.

The chain employs TRBV7-8 and TRBJ1-5; D gene ambiguous. Germline lookup yields CDR1 SGHVS and CDR2 FQNEAQ. Trimming cost V 5 bases and J 4 bases, with 15 bases left between them. The CDR3 has 15 amino acids. The CDR3 DNA reads TGTGCCAGCAGCGCCGATGGGCGGGCAAATCAGCCCCAGCATTTT. This sequence encodes CASSADGRANQPQHF.

CDR3 in DNA: TGCGCCAGCAGTGAATTAGCGGGATCAAATTACGAGCAGTACGTC. Its translation: CASSELAGSNYEQYV. This rearrangement joins TRBV10-2 to TRBJ2-7; 8 nucleotides match TRBD2. This CDR3 spans 15 amino acids. With V trimmed by 3 bases and J by 4 bases, 8 bases remained unmatched. Germline-derived CDR1 and CDR2 are WSHSY and SAAADI.

V gene TRBV18 combines with J gene TRBJ1-6; 8 nucleotides align to TRBD1. Germline CDR1 KGHSH, CDR2 LQKENI. CDR3 size: 16 residues. The J segment lost 0 bases and the V segment lost 3 bases, leaving 1 base of the junction unmatched. The CDR3 DNA sequence: TGTGCCAGCTCACCCGGACAGGGCTCCTATAATTCACCCCTCCACTTT. This gives the protein CASSPGQGSYNSPLHF. The whole variable domain, remainder taken from reference TRBV18 and TRBJ1-6, is NAGVMQNPRHLVRRRGQEARLRCSPMKGHSHVYWYRQLPEEGLKFMVYLQKENIIDESGMPKERFSAEFPKEGPSILRIQQVVRGDSAAYFCASSPGQGSYNSPLHFGNGTRLTVT.

The chain joins TRBV6-2 or TRBV6-3 to TRBJ2-7, with TRBD1 identical over 7 bases. This CDR3 has 14 residues. Germline V lookup: CDR1 MNHEY, CDR2 SVGEGT. The ends lost 4 bases at V and 2 bases at J; junction bases unmatched: 5. CDR3 region: CASSLGTAAYEQYV. CDR3 in DNA: TGTGCCAGCAGTTTGGGGACAGCTGCCTACGAGCAGTACGTC.

The J gene is TRBJ2-6, the V gene TRBV5-1; no firm D call. V was shortened by 6 bases and J by 1 base, with 11 bases between the two germline ends. Per the germline V gene, CDR1 is SGHRS and CDR2 is YFSETQ. The CDR3 sequence is 15 residues long. The DNA of the CDR3 is TGCGCCAGCAAGCTTGAGAATTCTGGGGCCAACGTCCTGACTTTC. Its protein is CASKLENSGANVLTF. Combining the CDR3 with reference TRBV5-1 and TRBJ2-6 gives the whole variable domain KAGVTQTPRYLIKTRGQQVTLSCSPISGHRSVSWYQQTPGQGLQFLFEYFSETQRNKGNFPGRFSGRQFSNSRSEMNVSTLELGDSALYLCASKLENSGANVLTFGAGSRLTVL.

This chain uses TRBV7-6 with TRBJ1-2, with 7 bases fitting TRBD1. Germline CDR1 reads SGHVS; CDR2 reads FNYEAQ. V dropped 2 bases and J dropped 7; count of bases not matched to a gene: 16. This CDR3 has 17 amino acids. The CDR3 nucleotides are TGTGCCAGCAGCTTAACCGGACAGGTTCGGTTTGAGCGTGGCTACACCTTC. This gives the protein CASSLTGQVRFERGYTF.

V usage is TRBV5-1 and J usage is TRBJ1-1, with D possibly being TRBD1 (5 bases). Trimming cost V 4 bases and J 1 base, with 8 bases left between them. Germline CDR1 and CDR2: SGHRS and YFSETQ. This CDR3 contains 13 residues. The CDR3 coding sequence is TGCGCCAGCAGCATGACAGCGAACACTGAAGCTTTCTTT. Translating gives CASSMTANTEAFF.

This rearrangement joins TRBV7-9 to TRBJ2-1, with TRBD2 matching 14 bases. The CDR3 sequence is 17 residues long. The germline V gene encodes CDR1 SEHNR and CDR2 FQNEAQ (reference sequence). The V segment lost 8 bases and the J segment 1 base; nucleotides outside the gene matches: 7. CDR3 in amino acids: CASDGTSGGFSYNEQFF. In DNA form, the CDR3 reads TGTGCCAGCGACGGGACTAGCGGGGGTTTTTCCTACAATGAGCAGTTCTTC.

This chain uses TRBV5-4 with TRBJ2-1, with TRBD2 identical over 16 bases. Germline V lookup: CDR1 SGHNT, CDR2 YYREEE (reference sequence). V dropped 3 bases and J dropped 2; count of bases not matched to a gene: 2. The CDR3 contains 17 residues. The CDR3, as DNA: TGTGCCAGCAGCTCCGGGACTAGCGGGAGGGCCTACAATGAGCAGTTCTTC. Translating gives CASSSGTSGRAYNEQFF.

The V and J genes are TRBV7-8 and TRBJ1-1; the D gene is possibly TRBD1 (5 bases). Germline V gene sequence: CDR1 SGHVS, CDR2 FQNEAQ. This CDR3 has 14 amino acids. V gave up 3 bases and J gave up 1 base, with 9 bases separating them. Here the CDR3 reads CASSLGGWNTEAFF. The CDR3 nucleotides read TGTGCCAGCAGCTTGGGGGGGTGGAACACTGAAGCTTTCTTT.

The chain joins TRBV4-2 to TRBJ2-1; the D is unclear. CDR1 LGHNA and CDR2 YNFKEQ come from the germline V gene. This CDR3 is built from 15 residues. V lost 2 bases and J lost 4, with 12 bases in between. Here the CDR3 DNA reads TGTGCCAGCAGCCAAACGGTAGCACAATACAATGAGCAGTTCTTC. Protein sequence: CASSQTVAQYNEQFF.

This chain connects TRBV4-2 to TRBJ2-1; the match to TRBD1 covers 9 bases. Germline V lookup: CDR1 LGHNA, CDR2 YNFKEQ. Trimming removed 4 bases from V and 2 bases from J; junction bases left unmatched: 21. CDR3 length: 21 residues. The CDR3 loop is CASSPLSGTQDRGVTYNEQFF. CDR3 nucleotide sequence: TGTGCCAGCAGCCCGCTATCCGGGACTCAGGACAGGGGAGTCACCTACAATGAGCAGTTCTTC.

V usage is TRBV28 and J usage is TRBJ1-5; 7 bases map to TRBD1. CDR3 length: 17 residues. CDR1 and CDR2 (germline): MDHEN, SYDVKM. J gave up 6 bases and V 4 bases, and 15 bases lay outside the gene matches. The CDR3 here is CASSSPTGTGWGQPQHF. CDR3 DNA sequence: TGTGCCAGCAGTTCCCCGACAGGGACCGGGTGGGGTCAGCCCCAGCATTTT.

The chain employs TRBV3-1 (or the pseudogene TRBV3-2) and TRBJ2-2; TRBD1 might be the D (6 bases). Trimming removed 7 bases from V and 2 bases from J, with 11 bases in between. The CDR3 totals 14 residues. The germline gives CDR1 LGHDT, CDR2 YNNKEL (reference sequence). The chain's CDR3 is CASTRDINTGELFF. The CDR3 DNA is TGTGCCAGCACCAGGGACATCAACACCGGGGAGCTGTTTTTT.

The chain joins TRBV4-1 to TRBJ1-3, with D tentatively TRBD1 (5 bases). V was trimmed by 5 bases and J by 0 bases, leaving 11 bases between them. The CDR3 runs 15 residues. Germline loops: CDR1 MGHRA, CDR2 YSYEKL. Here the CDR3 reads CASSEFDSSGNTIYF. CDR3 nucleotide sequence: TGCGCCAGCAGCGAGTTCGACAGCTCTGGAAACACCATATATTTT.

The chain recombines TRBV7-2 with TRBJ1-4; a weak D match, TRBD1 (5 bases). CDR1 and CDR2 (germline): SGHTA, FQGNSA. The V end lost 5 bases, the J end lost 7 bases, and 14 bases lay between the germline ends. CDR3 length: 14 amino acids. The CDR3 region is CASSRDSRTEKLFF. In nucleotides, the CDR3 is TGTGCCAGCAGCCGCGACAGTCGGACTGAAAAACTGTTTTTT.

The chain links TRBV14 to TRBJ2-3, with TRBD1 as a possible D gene (5 bases). The V and J ends lost 1 base and 2 bases respectively, with 10 bases between them. Germline V gene data show CDR1 as SGHDN and CDR2 as FVKESK. This CDR3 has 15 amino acids. The CDR3 DNA reads TGTGCCAGCAGCCAAGCGGACACATACACAGATACGCAGTATTTT. It encodes CASSQADTYTDTQYF.

The CDR3 is CATSAPRGLAGADPSYEQYV. CDR3 DNA: TGTGCCACCAGTGCCCCTAGAGGGCTAGCGGGGGCCGATCCCTCCTACGAGCAGTACGTC. This rearrangement joins TRBV24-1 to TRBJ2-7; 10 bases map to TRBD2. CDR3 length equals 20 residues. The germline CDR1 and CDR2 sequences are KGHDR and SFDVKD. Trimming at V came to 5 bases and at J to 0 bases, leaving 18 bases not matched to a gene.

The chain couples TRBV4-1 to TRBJ1-2, with TRBD1 matching over 10 bases. The length of the CDR3 is 17 residues. The trim removed 1 base at V and 5 bases at J, leaving 10 bases unmatched. Germline V gene data show CDR1 as MGHRA and CDR2 as YSYEKL. In DNA form, the CDR3 reads TGCGCCAGCAGCCAAGGGGCCGGACAGGGGGGTACTTATGGCTACACCTTC. Residues: CASSQGAGQGGTYGYTF.

The chain is built from TRBV19 and TRBJ1-1; TRBD1 might be the D (5 bases). Germline CDR1 and CDR2: LNHDA and SQIVND (reference sequence). The CDR3 runs 14 residues. The V and J ends lost 6 bases and 4 bases respectively, with 15 bases between them. The CDR3 DNA reads TGTGCCAGTAGCCCGGGGACTGTGAGCACTGAAGCTTTCTTT. It codes for CASSPGTVSTEAFF.